The 5 T cell receptor beta chains reported below all come from one sample, sequenced in a study of blood T cell repertoires in COVID-19. Clones were read by immunoSEQ multiplex PCR, and TCRdb kept only the in-frame ones, dropping some. The table has tens of thousands of clones, around 83% seen once. The sequencing input was peripheral blood. Receptor source: an elderly woman in a cohort sampled during active or convalescent COVID-19.

This clone was picked up many times. The rearrangement links TRBV11-3 to TRBJ1-3; D remains ambiguous. Looked up from germline, CDR1 is SGHNT and CDR2 is YENEEA. There are 17 residues in the CDR3. V lost 1 base to trimming and J lost 0 bases, with 13 bases between them. CDR3 bases: TGTGCCAGCAGCTTAGTACCGGGATTCTCCTCTGGAAACACCATATATTTT. Its protein is CASSLVPGFSSGNTIYF.

The genes are TRBV11-1 and TRBJ1-5; unclear D gene. The germline CDR1 and CDR2 sequences are SGHAT and FQDESV (reference sequence). This CDR3 has 13 residues. The germline V and J ends were trimmed by 0 bases and 4 bases, with 4 bases remaining between them. The DNA for the CDR3 is TGTGCCAGCAGCTTAGCTCAAAATCAGCCCCAGCATTTT. Protein: CASSLAQNQPQHF.

This chain connects TRBV10-1 to TRBJ1-2; 7 nucleotides line up with TRBD1. CDR1 and CDR2 (germline): WNHNN, SYGVQD (reference sequence). This CDR3 comprises 15 residues. J gave up 1 base and V 9 bases, and 11 bases lay outside the gene matches. The CDR3 spells CARSQGTRYNYGYTF. Written as DNA, the CDR3 is TGCGCCAGATCACAGGGGACCCGATATAACTATGGCTACACCTTC.

The chain links TRBV15 to TRBJ2-1, with 10 positions matching TRBD2. This CDR3 has 16 residues. The junction had 6 bases not matched to a gene; V was cut back by 0 bases and J by 7 bases. Germline CDR1 is LNHNV and CDR2 is YYDKDF (reference sequence). As DNA, the CDR3 is TGTGCCACCAGCAGAGATCCTAGCGGGAGTGGGAATGAGCAGTTCTTC. This encodes CATSRDPSGSGNEQFF.

The V gene is TRBV5-4, the J gene TRBJ2-5; D call uncertain. Germline-derived CDR1 and CDR2 are SGHNT and YYREEE (reference sequence). The CDR3 consists of 12 residues. With 4 bases removed from V and 1 base from J, the gap between germline ends came to 5 bases. CDR3 sequence: CASSTPQETQYF. CDR3 bases: TGTGCCAGCAGCACACCCCAAGAGACCCAGTACTTC.